Reported below is one T cell receptor (beta chain). Its antigen is not yet known. Base qualities were left out, and no much larger clone turns up one base away. This sample is drawn from a study of siplizumab effects on memory and regulatory T cells (dated by TCRdb to about 2019). In terms of the full investigation: The effect of the anti-CD2 antibody siplizumab on alloreactive T-cell subsets was examined in allogeneic mixed lymphocyte reactions constructed from human PBMCs. What the authors observed across the whole study: Sequences below about 10^-5 frequency were poorly captured, so only a minor fraction of alloreactive clones could be mapped to unstimulated subsets. The cumulative frequency of alloreactive sequences that could be traced back to unstimulated CD4+ memory T cells was significantly reduced by siplizumab. Compared with memory T cells, unstimulated naive T cells appeared more diverse, and naive cells seemed to make a substantial contribution to the alloresponse. The suppressive function of proliferating Tregs from siplizumab cultures was not functionally confirmed. About 75-96% of proliferating CD4+ or CD8+ clones could not be given a naive or memory phenotype. Of the alloreactive CD4+ clones that could be mapped, the Treg-derived share averaged about 63% with siplizumab compared with around 25% in control reactions.

Libraries were prepared through the immunoSEQ multiplex PCR assay. Roughly 100,000 TCR templates per sample were assayed by the deep sequencing platform. Genomic DNA extracted from sorted T cells was used for TCRbeta CDR3 sequencing. As for how the authors treated the data: Clonal analysis of TCRbeta CDR3 data was done in the R programming language. Alloreactive CD4+ and CD8+ clones were identified by comparing unstimulated samples to CFSE-low samples taken after the reaction. By matching sequences to the repertoires of sorted unstimulated Treg and non-Treg cells, each alloreactive CD4+ clone was assigned a regulatory or non-regulatory origin. In TCRdb, the immuneACCESS table is reduced to in-frame sequences with V and J assigned. These tables do not hold every clone; where another copy was compared, an unresolved V gene accounts for under half, and the others remain unexplained. V and J calls and clone size follow that table, whereas D and trimming were derived from the DNA. The sample data list some 100,000 clones, and about 91% of these were observed just once. The ten largest clones represent 0.14% to 0.15% of the sample.

Sorted unstimulated T cells and proliferating T cells recovered from mixed lymphocyte reactions underwent TCRbeta CDR3 sequencing. Fresh whole blood from around eleven HLA-typed healthy donors served as the source for isolating PBMCs. Including the terminal cysteine and phenylalanine, the CDR3 comprises 14 residues. Only the CDR3 portion is preserved as DNA: 42 bases, with reading frame beginning at the first base. The germline V end is reduced by 6 bases and the J end by 4 bases; junction bases left unmatched: 4. According to the germline V gene, CDR1 reads MDHEN and CDR2 reads SYDVKM. The source of this sequence is a human donor in good health. The sequenced sample was CD4+ T cells sorted from blood. Recombination joined TRBV28 with TRBJ1-4, with 8 bases aligning to TRBD1. The CDR3 has the sequence CASSSDRGNEKLFF. The nucleotides are TGTGCCAGCAGCAGCGACAGGGGTAATGAAAAACTGTTTTTT.